The 32 T cell receptor beta chains below come from one sample, sequenced in a study of blood T cells in healthy people across ages. Using a J-beta primer mix together with a sample-barcoded 5' primer, a second PCR was run for about 7 to 12 cycles. TCRdb reprocessed the 5' RACE reads with MiXCR, giving one entry per CDR3 protein. This sample yields approximately 1,700,000 distinct CDR3 sequences, of which roughly 43% are seen a single time; roughly 23% belongs to the top ten. Material for sequencing was blood. These TCRs come from a human donor in good health.

The chain is built from TRBV27 and TRBJ2-7, with a possible D match to TRBD2 (7 bases). In germline, CDR1 is MNHEY, CDR2 SMNVEV (reference sequence). CDR3 length equals 14 residues. V was pared by 10 bases and J by 4 bases, with 20 bases between. DNA for the CDR3: TGTGCCACCGCTGGGGAGGGACAAGATTACGAGCAGTACTTC. It yields the protein CATAGEGQDYEQYF.

V gene TRBV12-3 or TRBV12-4 combines with J gene TRBJ1-2; D is undetermined. The CDR3 has 14 residues. V lost 8 bases and J lost 6, with 19 bases in between. CDR3 nucleotides: TGTGCCAGCGGCCAACCAGGACCGGAGGATGGCTACACCTTC. Translated: CASGQPGPEDGYTF.

CDR3 region: CASNQTGESPFF. CDR3 DNA: TGTGCCAGCAACCAGACGGGGGAATCTCCGTTCTTC. The rearrangement joins TRBV7-9 to TRBJ2-1, with D possibly matching TRBD2 (6 bases). Trimming shortened V by 7 bases and J by 15 bases, and 19 bases separated the two germline ends. In germline, CDR1 is SEHNR, CDR2 FQNEAQ (reference sequence). The CDR3 extends over 12 amino acids. Variable domain in full (rest from reference TRBV7-9 and TRBJ2-1): DTGVSQNPRHKITKRGQNVTFRCDPISEHNRLYWYRQTLGQGPEFLTYFQNEAQLEKSRLLSDRFSAERPKGSFSTLEIQRTEQGDSAMYLCASNQTGESPFFGPGTRLTVL.

J is TRBJ1-1 and V is TRBV7-9; perhaps TRBD1 as D (5 bases). The CDR3 has 15 amino acids. Trimming left V 1 base short and J 1 base short, with 10 bases between. Germline V gene lookup returns CDR1 SEHNR and CDR2 FQNEAQ (reference sequence). CDR3 protein: CASSLVAGGNTEAFF. CDR3 nucleotides: TGTGCCAGCAGCTTAGTCGCCGGGGGGAACACTGAAGCTTTCTTT.

There are a few counts of this clonotype. This chain connects TRBV28 to TRBJ2-5; 8 nucleotides match TRBD2. Looked up from germline, CDR1 is MDHEN and CDR2 is SYDVKM. V trimming: 5 bases; J trimming: 5 bases; junction bases outside the gene matches: 4. The CDR3 length is 13 residues. The CDR3 DNA sequence: TGTGCCAGCAGTACCGGGGGGGTTGAGACCCAGTACTTC. Its translation is CASSTGGVETQYF. The full variable domain, in which reference TRBV28 and TRBJ2-5 provide the parts outside the CDR3, is DVKVTQSSRYLVKRTGEKVFLECVQDMDHENMFWYRQDPGLGLRLIYFSYDVKMKEKGDIPEGYSVSREKKERFSLILESASTNQTSMYLCASSTGGVETQYFGPGTRLLVL.

The chain combines TRBV11-3 with TRBJ2-5; D remains ambiguous. The J call could be wrong; TRBJ2-7 is a better fit for the DNA end. This CDR3 contains 15 residues. Per the germline V gene, CDR1 is SGHNT and CDR2 is YENEEA. This CDR3 is CASSLPNRVSSEQYF. The DNA for the CDR3 is TGTGCCAGCAGCTTACCAAATCGGGTTTCAAGCGAGCAGTACTTC.

The rearrangement joins TRBV28 to TRBJ2-7, with 7 nucleotides matching TRBD1. The J call may be faulty, since TRBJ2-5 better matches the DNA end. This CDR3 is built from 15 residues. Per the germline V gene, CDR1 is MDHEN and CDR2 is SYDVKM. For the CDR3, the DNA is TGTGCCAGCAGTTTAACCGGGGCAGGGGGAGAGACCCAGTACTTC. As protein: CASSLTGAGGETQYF.

The table lists this clonotype with a few counts. The chain couples TRBV11-2 to TRBJ2-7; D is uncertain. Germline values: CDR1 SGHAT, CDR2 FQNNGV. Deletions cut 2 bases from V and 3 bases from J, with 14 bases between. The CDR3 is 15 residues long. The CDR3 coding sequence is TGTGCCAGCAGCTTAAGGGCAGCCTGGCTCTACGAGCAGTACTTC. Translating it yields CASSLRAAWLYEQYF.

The V gene is TRBV20-1, the J gene TRBJ1-1, with D possibly matching TRBD1 (6 bases). This CDR3 has 14 amino acids. The germline V and J ends were trimmed by 1 base and 1 base, with 10 bases remaining between them. CDR1 DFQATT and CDR2 SNEGSKA come from the germline V gene (reference sequence). This CDR3 reads CSARVDRPNTEAFF. CDR3 DNA: TGCAGTGCTAGAGTGGACAGACCGAACACTGAAGCTTTCTTT.

The chain has TRBV30 and TRBJ1-1; the D is unclear. The CDR3 covers 14 residues. V dropped 5 bases and J dropped 4 bases, with 17 bases sitting between them. CDR1 and CDR2 (germline): GTSNPN, SVGIG (reference sequence). CDR3 loop: CAWGRSGWGTEAFF. The CDR3 DNA is TGTGCCTGGGGAAGGAGTGGCTGGGGCACTGAAGCTTTCTTT.

The V call is TRBV19, the J call TRBJ1-2; 7 bases map to TRBD1. CDR1 and CDR2 from the germline V gene are LNHDA and SQIVND (reference sequence). There are 16 residues in the CDR3. V dropped 2 bases and J dropped 6; count of bases not matched to a gene: 12. Here the CDR3 reads CASSIPHGDSKNGYTF. The CDR3 DNA follows: TGTGCCAGTAGTATACCCCACGGGGACAGTAAAAATGGCTACACCTTC.

This clonotype was seen only a few times. The chain has TRBV6-1 and TRBJ1-2; D is undetermined. Germline values: CDR1 MNHNS, CDR2 SASEGT. The CDR3 consists of 13 residues. V lost 6 bases and J lost 4, with 12 bases in between. The CDR3 is CASSSLDGYGYTF. For the CDR3, the DNA is TGTGCCAGCAGCTCCTTAGATGGCTATGGCTACACCTTC.

This clonotype was seen a handful of times. The V gene is TRBV7-2, the J gene TRBJ2-1; 9 bases map to TRBD2. In germline, CDR1 is SGHTA, CDR2 FQGNSA. CDR3 size: 15 residues. V shed 0 bases, J shed 9 bases, and the junction held 6 bases outside the gene matches. CDR3 coding DNA: TGTGCCAGCAGCTTAGCTGCGGGGGGGTTTTCTGAGCAGTTCTTC. Its protein is CASSLAAGGFSEQFF.

This clonotype was observed a few times. This chain links TRBV12-3 or TRBV12-4 with TRBJ2-5; D might be TRBD1 (6 bases). V lost 6 bases, J lost 4 bases, and 12 bases lay in between. The CDR3 is 13 amino acids. CDR3 bases: TGTGCCAGCAGCTCGGACAGTTTAGAGACCCAGTACTTC. This gives the protein CASSSDSLETQYF.

The chain carries TRBV6-2 or TRBV6-3 and TRBJ2-1; 12 bases match TRBD2. The junction had 2 bases not matched to a gene; V was cut back by 6 bases and J by 2 bases. This CDR3 is 15 amino acids long. CDR1 is MNHEY, CDR2 SVGEGT, per germline. For the CDR3, the DNA is TGTGCCAGCAGCGGGACTAGCGGGCCCTACAATGAGCAGTTCTTC. Protein product: CASSGTSGPYNEQFF.

This clonotype was detected a few times. The rearrangement links TRBV20-1 to TRBJ2-2; 7 bases line up with TRBD2. Trimming removed 3 bases from V and 3 bases from J; junction bases left unmatched: 4. The CDR3 runs to 14 residues. Germline V gene sequence: CDR1 DFQATT, CDR2 SNEGSKA (reference sequence). CDR3 coding DNA: TGCAGTGCTAGCGGGGGGTCCTACACCGGGGAGCTGTTTTTT. It translates to CSASGGSYTGELFF.

The V call is TRBV30, the J call TRBJ2-7, with TRBD2 identical over 8 bases. J lost 1 base, V lost 2 bases, and 1 base had no gene match. Per germline, CDR1 GTSNPN and CDR2 SVGIG (reference sequence). The CDR3 is made up of 13 amino acids. The CDR3 DNA follows: TGTGCCTGGAGTAGCGGGGGATCCTACGAGCAGTACTTC. Its translation is CAWSSGGSYEQYF.

The sample holds a few counts of this clonotype. The gene calls are TRBV6-2 or TRBV6-3 and TRBJ2-7; no reliable D call. The ends were cut back, 8 bases at V and 0 bases at J, with 14 bases in the middle. Germline V gene data show CDR1 as MNHEY and CDR2 as SVGEGT. The CDR3 has 14 residues. CDR3 in amino acids: CASFEGSASYEQYF. CDR3 bases: TGTGCCAGCTTCGAAGGATCTGCCTCCTACGAGCAGTACTTC.

The V and J genes are TRBV28 and TRBJ1-5; D might be TRBD1 (5 bases). V gave up 7 bases and J gave up 5 bases, with 15 bases separating them. CDR3 length: 14 residues. Per germline, CDR1 MDHEN and CDR2 SYDVKM. CDR3 in DNA: TGTGCCAGCAACCCCCAGGGCGGCTATCAGCCCCAGCATTTT. As protein: CASNPQGGYQPQHF. Full variable domain (missing parts from reference TRBV28 and TRBJ1-5): DVKVTQSSRYLVKRTGEKVFLECVQDMDHENMFWYRQDPGLGLRLIYFSYDVKMKEKGDIPEGYSVSREKKERFSLILESASTNQTSMYLCASNPQGGYQPQHFGDGTRLSIL.

In its sample, this clonotype was seen a few times. The chain joins TRBV4-1 to TRBJ1-5, with a weak D call TRBD1 (5 bases). Germline values: CDR1 MGHRA, CDR2 YSYEKL. Trimming removed 3 bases from V and 0 bases from J, with 9 bases in between. The CDR3 has 15 amino acids. The CDR3 nucleotides are TGCGCCAGCAGCCAGGGGGGGAATAGCAATCAGCCCCAGCATTTT. Encoded protein: CASSQGGNSNQPQHF.

J is TRBJ2-2 and V is TRBV15; TRBD2 is a possible D gene (6 bases). V was pared by 9 bases and J by 6 bases, with 17 bases between. Germline V gene sequence: CDR1 LNHNV, CDR2 YYDKDF (reference sequence). There are 14 residues in the CDR3. CDR3 DNA: TGTGCCACGGGATTGGGACTTCATGCCGGGGAGCTGTTTTTT. As protein: CATGLGLHAGELFF.

There are a few counts of this clonotype. The chain joins TRBV29-1 to TRBJ1-1; D is uncertain. V lost 8 bases, J lost 4 bases, and 17 bases lay in between. Germline V gene data show CDR1 as SQVTM and CDR2 as ANQGSEA. CDR3 length: 13 residues. CDR3 bases: TGCAGCTCCCCAAAGGAGGGCGGCACTGAAGCTTTCTTT. It is translated as CSSPKEGGTEAFF.

This clonotype showed up many times. V usage is TRBV12-3 or TRBV12-4 and J usage is TRBJ1-1; weak D call: TRBD1 (5 bases). The CDR3 runs to 11 residues. Trimming cost V 3 bases and J 6 bases, with 5 bases left between them. The CDR3 region is CASSLTAEAFF. CDR3 sequence (DNA): TGTGCCAGCAGTTTGACAGCTGAAGCTTTCTTT.

This clonotype appeared a few times. The J gene is TRBJ2-7, the V gene TRBV29-1, with D unclear. Germline CDR1 and CDR2: SQVTM and ANQGSEA. The CDR3 has 12 amino acids. The V and J ends lost 6 bases and 1 base respectively, with 10 bases between them. CDR3 protein: CSVMDPSYEQYF. The CDR3 DNA reads TGCAGCGTAATGGACCCATCCTACGAGCAGTACTTC.

This rearrangement joins TRBV28 to TRBJ2-7; 8 bases line up with TRBD1. Looked up from germline, CDR1 is MDHEN and CDR2 is SYDVKM. V shed 2 bases, J shed 2 bases, and the junction held 5 bases outside the gene matches. The CDR3 runs 15 residues. In DNA, the CDR3 is TGTGCCAGCAGTTTAGGGACAGGAACGCCCTACGAGCAGTACTTC. Translation gives CASSLGTGTPYEQYF.

As concerns this clonotype: Germline is not matched at one junction end, which may reflect a read error. The rearrangement uses TRBV7-9 and TRBJ2-3; 13 bases align to TRBD2. The germline CDR1 and CDR2 sequences are SEHNR and FQNEAQ (reference sequence). The CDR3 spans 17 residues. The CDR3 is CASSRGTSGVRTDAQYF. DNA of the CDR3: TGTGCCAGCAGCCGAGGGACTAGCGGGGTACGCACAGATGCGCAGTATTTT.

The V gene is TRBV20-1, the J gene TRBJ1-5; D perhaps matches TRBD1 (6 bases). Per the germline V gene, CDR1 is DFQATT and CDR2 is SNEGSKA (reference sequence). V dropped 3 bases and J dropped 0 bases, with 12 bases sitting between them. The CDR3 is 15 residues long. CDR3 region: CSASTDSYSNQPQHF. The CDR3 DNA reads TGCAGTGCTAGTACGGACAGTTATAGCAATCAGCCCCAGCATTTT.

This clonotype was picked up a small number of times. V and J are TRBV6-6 and TRBJ2-7; maybe TRBD2 (5 bases). The ends were cut back, 5 bases at V and 2 bases at J, with 10 bases in the middle. Germline V gene lookup returns CDR1 MNHNY and CDR2 SVGAGI (reference sequence). The CDR3 totals 13 residues. In DNA form, the CDR3 reads TGTGCCAGCAGTACCACTAGAGCCTACGAGCAGTACTTC. It codes for CASSTTRAYEQYF.

V is TRBV27 and J is TRBJ2-3; the match to TRBD2 covers 8 bases. Germline assignment: CDR1 MNHEY and CDR2 SMNVEV (reference sequence). This CDR3 is 16 amino acids long. The trim removed 5 bases at V and 5 bases at J, leaving 12 bases unmatched. CDR3 in DNA: TGTGCCAGCAGTAGACGGGGGGGCCAAGAGGGAGATACGCAGTATTTT. Amino acid sequence: CASSRRGGQEGDTQYF.

The chain has TRBV7-2 and TRBJ2-1; the D gene is possibly TRBD1 (5 bases). This CDR3 spans 13 amino acids. Trimming cost V 1 base and J 10 bases, with 11 bases left between them. Germline assignment: CDR1 SGHTA and CDR2 FQGNSA. DNA of the CDR3: TGTGCCAGCAGCTTAGGTGACAGTCAGGAGCAGTTCTTC. Amino acid sequence: CASSLGDSQEQFF.

The chain uses TRBV3-1 and TRBJ2-1; weak D call: TRBD2 (6 bases). CDR3 size: 17 residues. The V end lost 1 base, the J end lost 1 base, and 14 bases lay between the germline ends. The germline V gene has CDR1 LGHDT and CDR2 YNNKEL (reference sequence). In nucleotides, the CDR3 is TGTGCCAGCAGCCAAGTTGGAGCGGGTGTGTCCTACAATGAGCAGTTCTTC. Translated, it gives CASSQVGAGVSYNEQFF.

This chain uses TRBV19 with TRBJ2-3; D is undetermined. V was shortened by 10 bases and J by 0 bases, with 17 bases between the two germline ends. CDR1 and CDR2 (germline): LNHDA, SQIVND (reference sequence). CDR3 length equals 15 residues. Here the CDR3 DNA reads TGTGCCACCCAAGCGTGGCCGGGTAGCACAGATACGCAGTATTTT. Amino acids: CATQAWPGSTDTQYF.